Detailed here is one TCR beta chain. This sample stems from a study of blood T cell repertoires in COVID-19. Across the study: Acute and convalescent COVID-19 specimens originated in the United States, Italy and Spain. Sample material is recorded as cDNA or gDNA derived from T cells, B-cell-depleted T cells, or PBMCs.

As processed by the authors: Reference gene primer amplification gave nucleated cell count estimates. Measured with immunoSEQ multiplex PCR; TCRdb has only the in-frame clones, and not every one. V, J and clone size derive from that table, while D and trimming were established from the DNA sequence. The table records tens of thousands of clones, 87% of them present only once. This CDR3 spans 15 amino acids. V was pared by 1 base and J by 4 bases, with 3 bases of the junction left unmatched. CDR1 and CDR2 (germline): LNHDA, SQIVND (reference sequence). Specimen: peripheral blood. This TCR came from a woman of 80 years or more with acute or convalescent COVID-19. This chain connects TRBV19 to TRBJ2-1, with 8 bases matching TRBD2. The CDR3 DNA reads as TGTGCCAGTAGTATAGTTACTAGCGGATACAATGAGCAGTTCTTC. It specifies CASSIVTSGYNEQFF.